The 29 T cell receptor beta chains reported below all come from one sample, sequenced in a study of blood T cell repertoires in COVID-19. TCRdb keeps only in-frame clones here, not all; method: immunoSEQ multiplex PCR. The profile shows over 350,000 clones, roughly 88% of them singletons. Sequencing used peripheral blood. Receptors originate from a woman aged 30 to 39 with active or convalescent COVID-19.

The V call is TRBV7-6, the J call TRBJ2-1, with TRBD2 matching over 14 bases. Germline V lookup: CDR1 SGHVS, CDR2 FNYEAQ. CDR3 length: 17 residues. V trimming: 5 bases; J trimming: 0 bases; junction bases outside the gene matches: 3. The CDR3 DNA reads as TGTGCCAGCAGCCAGGGACTAGCGGGAGCCTCCTACAATGAGCAGTTCTTC. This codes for CASSQGLAGASYNEQFF.

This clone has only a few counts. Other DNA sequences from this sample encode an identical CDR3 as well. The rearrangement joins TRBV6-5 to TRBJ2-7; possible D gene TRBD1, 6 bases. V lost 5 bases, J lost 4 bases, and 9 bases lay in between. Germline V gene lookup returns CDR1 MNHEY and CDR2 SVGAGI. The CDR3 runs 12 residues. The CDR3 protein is CASSPDRYEQYF. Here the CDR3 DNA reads TGTGCCAGCAGTCCCGACAGGTACGAGCAGTACTTC.

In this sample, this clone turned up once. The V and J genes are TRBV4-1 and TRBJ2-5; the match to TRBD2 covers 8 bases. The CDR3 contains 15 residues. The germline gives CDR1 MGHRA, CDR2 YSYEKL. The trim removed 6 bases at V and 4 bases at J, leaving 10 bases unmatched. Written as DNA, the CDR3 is TGCGCCAGCAGTATTAGCGGGATGCCCCGAGAGACCCAGTACTTC. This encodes CASSISGMPRETQYF.

Written as DNA, the CDR3 is TGCGCCAGCAGCGAAAAAGGGGAGGAACTGTTTTTT. Encoded protein: CASSEKGEELFF. The rearrangement uses TRBV5-1 and TRBJ1-4, with D possibly TRBD1 on 5 matching bases. Trimming cost V 4 bases and J 12 bases, with 13 bases left between them. In germline, CDR1 is SGHRS, CDR2 YFSETQ. This CDR3 is 12 amino acids long. The full variable domain, in which reference TRBV5-1 and TRBJ1-4 provide the parts outside the CDR3, is KAGVTQTPRYLIKTRGQQVTLSCSPISGHRSVSWYQQTPGQGLQFLFEYFSETQRNKGNFPGRFSGRQFSNSRSEMNVSTLELGDSALYLCASSEKGEELFFGSGTQLSVL.

As DNA, the CDR3 is TGCGCCAGCAGCCCCCAGGGGAGCGGGGGAGAAGAGACCCAGTACTTC. Encoded protein: CASSPQGSGGEETQYF. V is TRBV4-1 and J is TRBJ2-5; 8 positions agree with TRBD2. The germline V gene has CDR1 MGHRA and CDR2 YSYEKL. The length of the CDR3 is 16 residues. V gave up 4 bases and J gave up 3 bases; unmatched junction bases: 10.

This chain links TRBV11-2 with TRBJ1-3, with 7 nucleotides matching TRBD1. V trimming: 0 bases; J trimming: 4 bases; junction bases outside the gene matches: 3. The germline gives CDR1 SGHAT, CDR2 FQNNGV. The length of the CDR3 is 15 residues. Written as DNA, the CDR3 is TGTGCCAGCAGCTTAGATGCAGGGGGAGGAAACACCATATATTTT. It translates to CASSLDAGGGNTIYF.

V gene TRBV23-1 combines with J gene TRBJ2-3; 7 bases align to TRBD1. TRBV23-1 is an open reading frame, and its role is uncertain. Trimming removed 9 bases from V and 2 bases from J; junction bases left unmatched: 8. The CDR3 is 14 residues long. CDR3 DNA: TGCGCCAGTATCACAGGGGACCCCACAGATACGCAGTATTTT. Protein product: CASITGDPTDTQYF.

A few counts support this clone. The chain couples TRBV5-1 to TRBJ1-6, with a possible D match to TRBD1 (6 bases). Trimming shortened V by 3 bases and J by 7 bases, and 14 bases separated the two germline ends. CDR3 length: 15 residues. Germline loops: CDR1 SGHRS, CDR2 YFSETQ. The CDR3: CASSSKQGENSPLHF. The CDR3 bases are TGCGCCAGCAGCTCCAAACAGGGTGAGAATTCACCCCTCCACTTT.

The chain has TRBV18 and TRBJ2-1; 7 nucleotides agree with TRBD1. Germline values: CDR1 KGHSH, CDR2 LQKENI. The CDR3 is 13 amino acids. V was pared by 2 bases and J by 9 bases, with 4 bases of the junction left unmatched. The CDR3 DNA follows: TGTGCCAGCTCACCAGGACAGGATGGTGAGCAGTTCTTC. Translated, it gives CASSPGQDGEQFF.

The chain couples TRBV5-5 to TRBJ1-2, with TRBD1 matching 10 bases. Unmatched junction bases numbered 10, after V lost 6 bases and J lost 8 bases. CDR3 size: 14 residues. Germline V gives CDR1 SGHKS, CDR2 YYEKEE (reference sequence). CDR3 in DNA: TGTGCCAGCACCATCGGGACAGGGGCGAGCGGCTACACCTTC. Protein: CASTIGTGASGYTF.

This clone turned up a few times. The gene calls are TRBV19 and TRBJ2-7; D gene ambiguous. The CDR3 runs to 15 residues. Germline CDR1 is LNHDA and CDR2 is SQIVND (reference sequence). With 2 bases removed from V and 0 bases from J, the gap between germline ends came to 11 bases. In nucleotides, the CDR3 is TGTGCCAGTAGTATATACCATGACATCTCCTACGAGCAGTACTTC. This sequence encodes CASSIYHDISYEQYF. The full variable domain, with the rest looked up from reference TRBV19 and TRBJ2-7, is DGGITQSPKYLFRKEGQNVTLSCEQNLNHDAMYWYRQDPGQGLRLIYYSQIVNDFQKGDIAEGYSVSREKKESFPLTVTSAQKNPTAFYLCASSIYHDISYEQYFGPGTRLTVT.

CDR3 sequence: CASSYSAGGRNQPQHF. The DNA for the CDR3 is TGTGCCAGCAGTTACTCCGCGGGGGGTCGAAATCAGCCCCAGCATTTT. The rearrangement uses TRBV6-2 or TRBV6-3 and TRBJ1-5; a weak D match, TRBD1 (5 bases). Germline V gene lookup returns CDR1 MNHEY and CDR2 SVGEGT. The CDR3 is 16 residues long. V lost 0 bases, J lost 4 bases, and 13 bases lay in between.

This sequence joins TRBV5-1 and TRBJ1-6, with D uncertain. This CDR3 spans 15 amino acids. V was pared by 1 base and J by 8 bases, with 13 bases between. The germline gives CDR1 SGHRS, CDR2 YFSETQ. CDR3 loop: CASSLLAGLDSPLHF. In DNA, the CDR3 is TGCGCCAGCAGCTTGTTGGCGGGTTTGGATTCACCCCTCCACTTT. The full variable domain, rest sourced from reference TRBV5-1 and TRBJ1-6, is KAGVTQTPRYLIKTRGQQVTLSCSPISGHRSVSWYQQTPGQGLQFLFEYFSETQRNKGNFPGRFSGRQFSNSRSEMNVSTLELGDSALYLCASSLLAGLDSPLHFGNGTRLTVT.

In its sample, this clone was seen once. The CDR3 DNA reads as TGTGCCAGCAACCCCCCAGGTCCCCAAGAGACCCAGTACTTC. Translated, it gives CASNPPGPQETQYF. The J gene is TRBJ2-5, the V gene TRBV6-6; D not certain. This CDR3 spans 14 amino acids. The V end was cut by 7 bases, the J end by 1 base, with 13 bases between. Germline-derived CDR1 and CDR2 are MNHNY and SVGAGI (reference sequence).

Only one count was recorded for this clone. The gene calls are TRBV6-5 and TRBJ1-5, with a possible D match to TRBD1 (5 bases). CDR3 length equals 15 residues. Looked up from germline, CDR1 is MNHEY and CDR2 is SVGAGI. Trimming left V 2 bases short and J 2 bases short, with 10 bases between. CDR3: CASSYSREGNQPQHF. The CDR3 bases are TGTGCCAGCAGTTACAGCAGGGAGGGCAATCAGCCCCAGCATTTT.

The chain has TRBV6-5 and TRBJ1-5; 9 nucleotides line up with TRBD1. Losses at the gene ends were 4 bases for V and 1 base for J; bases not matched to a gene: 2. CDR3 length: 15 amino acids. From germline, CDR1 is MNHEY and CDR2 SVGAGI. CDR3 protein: CASSWGQGSNQPQHF. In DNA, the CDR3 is TGTGCCAGCAGTTGGGGACAGGGAAGCAATCAGCCCCAGCATTTT.

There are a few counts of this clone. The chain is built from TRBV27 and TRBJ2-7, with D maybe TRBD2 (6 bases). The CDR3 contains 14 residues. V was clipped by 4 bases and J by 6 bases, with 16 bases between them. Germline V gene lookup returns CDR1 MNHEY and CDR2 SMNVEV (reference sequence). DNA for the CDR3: TGTGCCAGCAGTTGGGGACTCCGGGCGGGCGAGCAGTACTTC. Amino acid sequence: CASSWGLRAGEQYF.

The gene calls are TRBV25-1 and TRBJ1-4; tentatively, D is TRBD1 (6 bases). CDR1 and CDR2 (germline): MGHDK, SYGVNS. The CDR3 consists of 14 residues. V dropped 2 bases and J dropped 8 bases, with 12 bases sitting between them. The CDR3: CASSERVDREKLFF. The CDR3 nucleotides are TGTGCCAGCAGTGAACGAGTCGACAGGGAAAAACTGTTTTTT.

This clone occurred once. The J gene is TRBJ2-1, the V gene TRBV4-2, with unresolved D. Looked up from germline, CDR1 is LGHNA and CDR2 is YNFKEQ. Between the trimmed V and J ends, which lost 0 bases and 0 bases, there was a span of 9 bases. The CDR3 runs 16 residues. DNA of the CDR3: TGTGCCAGCAGCCAAGAAGTCAGAATCTCCTACAATGAGCAGTTCTTC. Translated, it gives CASSQEVRISYNEQFF.

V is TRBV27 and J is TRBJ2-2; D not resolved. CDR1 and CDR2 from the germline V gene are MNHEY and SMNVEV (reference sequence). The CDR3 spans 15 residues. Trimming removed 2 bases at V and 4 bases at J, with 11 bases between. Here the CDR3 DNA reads TGTGCCAGCAGTTTAGCTAGTTATGGCACCGGGGAGCTGTTTTTT. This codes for CASSLASYGTGELFF.

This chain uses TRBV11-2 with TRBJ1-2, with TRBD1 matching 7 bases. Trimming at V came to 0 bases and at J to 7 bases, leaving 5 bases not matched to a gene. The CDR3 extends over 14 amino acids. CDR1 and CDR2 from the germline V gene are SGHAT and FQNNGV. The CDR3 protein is CASSLEQGFSGYTF. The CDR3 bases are TGTGCCAGCAGCTTAGAACAGGGGTTCAGTGGCTACACCTTC.

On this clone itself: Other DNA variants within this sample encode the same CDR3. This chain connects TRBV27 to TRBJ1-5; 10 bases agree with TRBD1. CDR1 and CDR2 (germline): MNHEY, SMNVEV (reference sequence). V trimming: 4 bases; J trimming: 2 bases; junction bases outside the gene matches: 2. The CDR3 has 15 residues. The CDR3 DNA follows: TGTGCCAGCAGTTCGGGGACAGGGGGCAATCAGCCCCAGCATTTT. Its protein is CASSSGTGGNQPQHF.

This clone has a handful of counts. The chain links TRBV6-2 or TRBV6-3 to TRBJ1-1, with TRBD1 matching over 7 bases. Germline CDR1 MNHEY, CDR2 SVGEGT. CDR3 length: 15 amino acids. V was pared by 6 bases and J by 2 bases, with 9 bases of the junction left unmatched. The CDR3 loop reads CASSHFGTANTEAFF. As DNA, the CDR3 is TGTGCCAGCAGCCACTTTGGGACAGCAAACACTGAAGCTTTCTTT.

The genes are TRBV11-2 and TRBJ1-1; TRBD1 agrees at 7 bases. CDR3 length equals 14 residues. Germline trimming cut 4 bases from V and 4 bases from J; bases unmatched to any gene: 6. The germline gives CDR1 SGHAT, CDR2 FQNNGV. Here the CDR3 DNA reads TGTGCCAGCAGCTCGCAGGGGGGTTTCACTGAAGCTTTCTTT. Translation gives CASSSQGGFTEAFF.

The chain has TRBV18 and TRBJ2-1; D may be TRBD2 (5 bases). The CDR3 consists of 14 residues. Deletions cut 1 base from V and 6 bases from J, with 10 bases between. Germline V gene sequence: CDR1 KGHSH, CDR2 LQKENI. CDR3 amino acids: CASSPQGVGNEQFF. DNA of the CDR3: TGTGCCAGCTCACCACAGGGAGTGGGCAATGAGCAGTTCTTC.

CDR3 DNA sequence: TGCAGCGTTCACCTAGCGGGCTACAATGAGCAGTTCTTC. It yields the protein CSVHLAGYNEQFF. The J gene is TRBJ2-1, the V gene TRBV29-1; 8 bases fit TRBD2. The CDR3 runs 13 residues. Germline V gene sequence: CDR1 SQVTM, CDR2 ANQGSEA. The trim removed 5 bases at V and 3 bases at J, leaving 3 bases unmatched.

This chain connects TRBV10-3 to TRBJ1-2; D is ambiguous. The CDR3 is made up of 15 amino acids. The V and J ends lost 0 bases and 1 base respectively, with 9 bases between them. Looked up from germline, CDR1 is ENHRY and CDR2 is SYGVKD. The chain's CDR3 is CAISESIFSNYGYTF. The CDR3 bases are TGTGCCATCAGTGAGTCGATCTTCAGTAACTATGGCTACACCTTC.

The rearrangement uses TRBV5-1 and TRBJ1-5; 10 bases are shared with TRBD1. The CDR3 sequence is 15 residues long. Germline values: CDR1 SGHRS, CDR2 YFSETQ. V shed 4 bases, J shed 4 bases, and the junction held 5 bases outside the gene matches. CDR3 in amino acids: CASSTTGGVNQPQHF. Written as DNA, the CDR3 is TGCGCCAGCAGCACGACAGGGGGCGTAAATCAGCCCCAGCATTTT.

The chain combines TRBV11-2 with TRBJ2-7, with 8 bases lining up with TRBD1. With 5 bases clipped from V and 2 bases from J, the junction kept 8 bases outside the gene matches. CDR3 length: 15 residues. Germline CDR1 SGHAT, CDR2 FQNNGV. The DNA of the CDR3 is TGTGCCAGCAGCCCAGCCCCGGACAGGGCCTACGAGCAGTACTTC. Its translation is CASSPAPDRAYEQYF.